The 21 T cell receptor beta chains in this list originate from one sample, sequenced in a study of cytomegalovirus exposure and HLA in healthy donors. The PCR used 60 Vbeta and 13 Jbeta primers. Repertoires were generated with immunoSEQ multiplex PCR, while TCRdb's copy carries only in-frame clones and drops some. In the table there are around 110,000 clones, about 10% of which are singletons. Sequencing was done on a sample of PBMCs. The receptor source for this set is a man aged 30-40 years in good health and CMV-seronegative.

A few counts support this clone. The CDR3 DNA follows: TGTGCCAGCAGCTTAGTCTGGGCTAGCGAATACAATGAGCAGTTCTTC. It codes for CASSLVWASEYNEQFF. The chain combines TRBV7-9 with TRBJ2-1; maybe TRBD2 (6 bases). The germline V gene has CDR1 SEHNR and CDR2 FQNEAQ (reference sequence). This CDR3 region has 16 residues. V was clipped by 1 base and J by 4 bases, with 14 bases between them.

There are a few counts of this clone. This sequence joins TRBV10-1 and TRBJ1-2, with 7 bases lining up with TRBD1. CDR1 WNHNN and CDR2 SYGVQD come from the germline V gene (reference sequence). This CDR3 spans 14 amino acids. Germline trimming cut 8 bases from V and 4 bases from J; bases unmatched to any gene: 10. For the CDR3, the DNA is TGCGCCAGCCCCTACTTTACAGGGGCCTATGGCTACACCTTC. This sequence encodes CASPYFTGAYGYTF.

This sequence joins TRBV4-1 and TRBJ2-1; 7 nucleotides match TRBD2. The CDR3 has 14 residues. Germline V gene lookup returns CDR1 MGHRA and CDR2 YSYEKL. J was trimmed by 8 bases and V by 4 bases; bases with no gene match: 8. CDR3 region: CASSPQTSLDEQFF. The CDR3 nucleotides are TGCGCCAGCAGCCCCCAGACTAGCCTGGATGAGCAGTTCTTC.

This clone was seen more than once but under ten times. This chain joins TRBV30 and TRBJ1-6, with 11 bases identical to TRBD1. Losses at the gene ends were 5 bases for V and 9 bases for J; bases not matched to a gene: 3. The CDR3 is 13 amino acids. CDR1 GTSNPN and CDR2 SVGIG come from the germline V gene (reference sequence). This CDR3 is CAWAGTGGSPLHF. CDR3 coding DNA: TGTGCCTGGGCCGGGACAGGGGGTTCACCCCTCCACTTT.

This clone was seen a handful of times. The chain recombines TRBV10-2 with TRBJ2-5; 12 bases match TRBD2. Germline V gene sequence: CDR1 WSHSY, CDR2 SAAADI. The CDR3 runs 18 residues. Losses at the gene ends were 2 bases for V and 4 bases for J; bases not matched to a gene: 11. The CDR3 region is CASSEPPASGGAGETQYF. In nucleotides, the CDR3 is TGCGCCAGCAGTGAGCCTCCCGCTAGCGGGGGGGCCGGAGAGACCCAGTACTTC.

This clone appeared a few times. This rearrangement joins TRBV5-1 to TRBJ1-2; TRBD1 agrees at 8 bases. Germline-derived CDR1 and CDR2 are SGHRS and YFSETQ. The ends lost 4 bases at V and 2 bases at J; junction bases unmatched: 7. The CDR3 extends over 15 amino acids. The CDR3 DNA is TGCGCCAGCAGCCCGTGGGGACAGGAAAACTATGGCTACACCTTC. It codes for CASSPWGQENYGYTF.

V gene TRBV5-1 combines with J gene TRBJ1-2; 11 bases are a match to TRBD1. V shed 0 bases and J 6 bases; nucleotides not matched to a gene: 4. The CDR3 is 15 amino acids. CDR1 and CDR2 from the germline V gene are SGHRS and YFSETQ. DNA for the CDR3: TGCGCCAGCAGCTTGGCAGGACAGGGGGCTGATGGCTACACCTTC. This translates into CASSLAGQGADGYTF.

The chain uses TRBV19 and TRBJ1-2, with 7 bases fitting TRBD1. CDR3 size: 13 residues. J lost 0 bases, V lost 8 bases, and 3 bases had no gene match. Germline V gene data show CDR1 as LNHDA and CDR2 as SQIVND (reference sequence). The CDR3 nucleotides are TGTGCCAGTGAGGACAGGTCTAACTATGGCTACACCTTC. Translating gives CASEDRSNYGYTF.

The genes are TRBV6-6 and TRBJ1-2, with D unresolved. Germline-derived CDR1 and CDR2 are MNHNY and SVGAGI (reference sequence). V lost 3 bases and J lost 4, with 9 bases in between. The CDR3 length is 13 residues. The CDR3: CASSYGLGYGYTF. CDR3 sequence (DNA): TGTGCCAGCAGTTATGGGCTCGGCTATGGCTACACCTTC.

This clone was detected only a few times. V is TRBV5-6 and J is TRBJ2-2, with a possible D match to TRBD2 (6 bases). The CDR3 has 16 amino acids. The V end lost 5 bases, the J end lost 3 bases, and 17 bases lay between the germline ends. Germline V gene data show CDR1 as SGHDT and CDR2 as YYEEEE. CDR3: CASRASNGRDTGELFF. The CDR3 DNA reads as TGTGCCAGCAGGGCATCGAACGGGAGAGACACCGGGGAGCTGTTTTTT.

This clone was seen more than once but under ten times. The gene calls are TRBV2 and TRBJ2-7; 7 nucleotides align to TRBD2. CDR1 is SNHLY and CDR2 is FYNNEI in the germline V gene. The trim removed 5 bases at V and 5 bases at J, leaving 9 bases unmatched. The CDR3 is 14 amino acids. DNA of the CDR3: TGTGCCAGCAGTAGCGGGACCATCAGGGACGAGCAGTACTTC. It is translated as CASSSGTIRDEQYF.

The rearrangement uses TRBV19 and TRBJ2-7, with TRBD1 identical over 10 bases. The CDR3 loop spans 15 amino acids. V lost 6 bases and J lost 6; bases outside the gene matches: 11. Germline V gene sequence: CDR1 LNHDA, CDR2 SQIVND (reference sequence). CDR3 DNA sequence: TGTGCCAGTAGCCCTGCGGGACAGGGGATGAGCGAGCAGTACTTC. As protein: CASSPAGQGMSEQYF.

The CDR3 here is CASSFTSGGADTQYF. CDR3 nucleotide sequence: TGTGCCAGCAGCTTCACTAGCGGGGGGGCAGATACGCAGTATTTT. The chain employs TRBV7-2 and TRBJ2-3; 13 bases match TRBD2. CDR1 is SGHTA and CDR2 is FQGNSA in the germline V gene. The CDR3 is made up of 15 amino acids. The trim removed 3 bases at V and 4 bases at J, leaving 1 base unmatched. Based on the CDR3 plus reference TRBV7-2 and TRBJ2-3, the full variable domain is GAGVSQSPSNKVTEKGKDVELRCDPISGHTALYWYRQSLGQGLEFLIYFQGNSAPDKSGLPSDRFSAERTGGSVSTLTIQRTQQEDSAVYLCASSFTSGGADTQYFGPGTRLTVL.

The chain employs TRBV12-5 and TRBJ1-3; D gene unclear. CDR1 LGHNT and CDR2 FRNRAP come from the germline V gene. The CDR3 runs 16 residues. Trimming removed 6 bases from V and 0 bases from J, with 15 bases in between. CDR3: CASGRVGASSGNTIYF. CDR3 DNA: TGTGCTAGTGGCCGGGTAGGAGCTTCCTCTGGAAACACCATATATTTT.

This chain uses TRBV5-8 with TRBJ1-4, with 9 bases matching TRBD1. The CDR3 has 16 residues. Germline CDR1 and CDR2: SGHTS and YDEGEE. The J segment lost 5 bases and the V segment lost 4 bases, leaving 9 bases of the junction unmatched. The DNA for the CDR3 is TGTGCCAGCAGCAACGCCTGGGACAGGGAAAATGAAAAACTGTTTTTT. Amino acid sequence: CASSNAWDRENEKLFF.

This clone came up a few times. The rearrangement links TRBV25-1 to TRBJ2-5; TRBD1 matches 9 bases. V lost 6 bases to trimming and J lost 5 bases; unmatched junction nucleotides: 7. Germline assignment: CDR1 MGHDK and CDR2 SYGVNS. The length of the CDR3 is 14 residues. CDR3 in DNA: TGTGCCAGCAGGCAACAGGGGGCATATGAGACCCAGTACTTC. It codes for CASRQQGAYETQYF. Looking up the rest from reference TRBV25-1 and TRBJ2-5 gives the full variable domain: EADIYQTPRYLVIGTGKKITLECSQTMGHDKMYWYQQDPGMELHLIHYSYGVNSTEKGDLSSESTVSRIRTEHFPLTLESARPSHTSQYLCASRQQGAYETQYFGPGTRLLVL.

The table lists this clone with a few counts. This chain links TRBV27 with TRBJ2-7, with a possible D match to TRBD2 (5 bases). Germline V gives CDR1 MNHEY, CDR2 SMNVEV (reference sequence). The CDR3 sequence is 14 residues long. Trimming pared 5 bases from V and 0 bases from J, leaving 11 bases between. The CDR3 protein is CASSQIRGSYEQYF. The CDR3 DNA reads as TGTGCCAGCAGTCAAATACGGGGCTCCTACGAGCAGTACTTC.

This rearrangement joins TRBV18 to TRBJ1-4, with 7 bases aligning to TRBD1. The CDR3 consists of 15 residues. Germline V CDR1 and CDR2: KGHSH, LQKENI. J gave up 4 bases and V 6 bases, and 8 bases lay outside the gene matches. The DNA of the CDR3 is TGTGCCAGCTCTTCAGCCCAGGGGGGTAATGAAAAACTGTTTTTT. Residues: CASSSAQGGNEKLFF.

This clone was counted between two and nine times. The rearrangement uses TRBV12-5 and TRBJ2-7, with D possibly being TRBD1 (5 bases). CDR3 length: 13 amino acids. From germline, CDR1 is LGHNT and CDR2 FRNRAP. V was trimmed by 6 bases and J by 0 bases, leaving 9 bases between them. CDR3 coding DNA: TGTGCTAGTGGCCCGGACAACTCCTACGAGCAGTACTTC. The encoded protein is CASGPDNSYEQYF.

The V call is TRBV2, the J call TRBJ2-7; a weak D match, TRBD1 (6 bases). The V and J ends lost 6 bases and 6 bases respectively, with 27 bases between them. The CDR3 runs to 17 residues. Germline V gene data show CDR1 as SNHLY and CDR2 as FYNNEI. CDR3 sequence (DNA): TGTGCCAGCAGGGGCCGGACAGCCAGGGATCAGTCGGGCGAGCAGTACTTC. Protein product: CASRGRTARDQSGEQYF.

This chain links TRBV13 with TRBJ2-3; 10 bases agree with TRBD2. The CDR3 is made up of 17 amino acids. CDR1 is PRHDT, CDR2 FYEKMQ, per germline (reference sequence). The ends lost 3 bases at V and 6 bases at J; junction bases unmatched: 12. The CDR3 sequence is CASSFPGTSAKKDTQYF. The CDR3 DNA follows: TGTGCCAGCAGCTTCCCAGGGACTAGCGCGAAGAAGGATACGCAGTATTTT.